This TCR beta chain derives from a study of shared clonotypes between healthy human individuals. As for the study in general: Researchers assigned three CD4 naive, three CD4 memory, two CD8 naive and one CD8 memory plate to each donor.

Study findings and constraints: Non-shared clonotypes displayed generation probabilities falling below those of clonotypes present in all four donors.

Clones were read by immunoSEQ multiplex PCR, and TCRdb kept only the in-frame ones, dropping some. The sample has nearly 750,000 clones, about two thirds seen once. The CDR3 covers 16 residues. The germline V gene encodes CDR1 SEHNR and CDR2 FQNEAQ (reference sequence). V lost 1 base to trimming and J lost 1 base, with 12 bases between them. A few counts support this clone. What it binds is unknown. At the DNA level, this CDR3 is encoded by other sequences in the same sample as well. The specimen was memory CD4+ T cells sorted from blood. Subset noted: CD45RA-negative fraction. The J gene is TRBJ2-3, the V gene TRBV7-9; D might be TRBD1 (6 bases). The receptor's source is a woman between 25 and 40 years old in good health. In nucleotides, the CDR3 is TGTGCCAGCAGCTTAGATGGGGCAGGGGGCACAGATACGCAGTATTTT. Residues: CASSLDGAGGTDTQYF.